The 29 T cell receptor beta chains listed next were all sequenced from one sample in a study of cytomegalovirus exposure and HLA in healthy donors. A multiplex PCR was run with 60 Vbeta primers and 13 Jbeta primers. Generated by immunoSEQ multiplex PCR, the TCRdb table keeps only in-frame clones and is missing some. The sample carries approximately 100,000 clones, 55% to 65% recorded once. The material sequenced was PBMCs. The receptors originated from a man younger than 45 in good health and CMV-seropositive.

Here the CDR3 DNA reads TGTGCCAGCCGCCGGGACAGGGACTCCTACGAGCAGTACTTC. This gives the protein CASRRDRDSYEQYF. V gene TRBV25-1 combines with J gene TRBJ2-7, with 9 bases aligning to TRBD1. In germline, CDR1 is MGHDK, CDR2 SYGVNS. The ends lost 8 bases at V and 0 bases at J; junction bases unmatched: 5. CDR3 length: 14 amino acids.

This clone has a handful of counts. J is TRBJ2-1 and V is TRBV9; 8 bases match TRBD2. With 3 bases clipped from V and 4 bases from J, the junction kept 6 bases outside the gene matches. CDR3 length: 15 residues. Germline lookup yields CDR1 SGDLS and CDR2 YYNGEE. The CDR3 DNA is TGTGCCAGCAGCGGAAGCGGGGGACCTTACAATGAGCAGTTCTTC. Translating it yields CASSGSGGPYNEQFF.

The V call is TRBV5-6, the J call TRBJ1-2; D is perhaps TRBD1 (6 bases). The CDR3 consists of 13 residues. Germline CDR1 and CDR2: SGHDT and YYEEEE. The V gene lost 0 bases and the J gene lost 6 bases, with 9 bases spanning the gap. The CDR3 sequence is CASSLVGGNGYTF. Written as DNA, the CDR3 is TGTGCCAGCAGCTTGGTTGGGGGCAATGGCTACACCTTC. The complete variable domain, with remaining parts taken from reference TRBV5-6 and TRBJ1-2, reads DAGVTQSPTHLIKTRGQQVTLRCSPKSGHDTVSWYQQALGQGPQFIFQYYEEEERQRGNFPDRFSGHQFPNYSSELNVNALLLGDSALYLCASSLVGGNGYTFGSGTRLTVV.

The DNA for the CDR3 is TGCGCCAGCAGCGAGGGCGCCGGGACAGGGTGGTACGAGCAGTACTTC. This translates into CASSEGAGTGWYEQYF. The V and J genes are TRBV5-1 and TRBJ2-7, with TRBD1 identical over 9 bases. J was trimmed by 4 bases and V by 4 bases; bases with no gene match: 12. Germline V gene data show CDR1 as SGHRS and CDR2 as YFSETQ. The CDR3 runs 16 residues.

The chain is built from TRBV10-3 and TRBJ1-5; D might be TRBD1 (5 bases). Germline assignment: CDR1 ENHRY and CDR2 SYGVKD. V was shortened by 4 bases and J by 3 bases, with 10 bases between the two germline ends. The CDR3 has 14 residues. In DNA, the CDR3 is TGTGCCATCAGTGTGGCAGGGAACAATCAGCCCCAGCATTTT. It specifies CAISVAGNNQPQHF.

This clone was counted only a few times. The rearrangement joins TRBV4-1 to TRBJ1-1; a weak D match, TRBD1 (6 bases). The CDR3 is made up of 15 amino acids. V was trimmed by 4 bases and J by 7 bases, leaving 19 bases between them. Germline CDR1 and CDR2: MGHRA and YSYEKL. CDR3 nucleotide sequence: TGCGCCAGCAGCCGAGGGAGCGGGGGCCGGGATGAAGCTTTCTTT. Translated: CASSRGSGGRDEAFF.

The chain has TRBV13 and TRBJ2-1, with D perhaps TRBD1 (8 bases). The V end lost 3 bases, the J end lost 7 bases, and 19 bases lay between the germline ends. Germline CDR1 is PRHDT and CDR2 is FYEKMQ (reference sequence). CDR3 size: 16 residues. CDR3 nucleotide sequence: TGTGCCAGCAGCTTCGGTTACAGGGGGGGTTTGAATGAGCAGTTCTTC. This encodes CASSFGYRGGLNEQFF.

For the CDR3, the DNA is TGTGCCAGCAGCCAAGGGGACTTCAATGAGCAGTTCTTC. Translating gives CASSQGDFNEQFF. V gene TRBV4-2 combines with J gene TRBJ2-1, with a weak D call TRBD2 (6 bases). This CDR3 is 13 amino acids long. V gave up 1 base and J gave up 6 bases, with 7 bases separating them. Germline loops: CDR1 LGHNA, CDR2 YNFKEQ.

The table lists this clone with a few counts. The chain has TRBV6-1 and TRBJ2-3; 11 bases are shared with TRBD2. The CDR3 runs to 16 residues. V lost 4 bases and J lost 3; bases outside the gene matches: 6. The germline V gene has CDR1 MNHNS and CDR2 SASEGT. The CDR3 spells CASSVIAGGPTDTQYF. CDR3 in DNA: TGTGCCAGCAGTGTGATAGCGGGGGGGCCTACAGATACGCAGTATTTT.

This clone occurred a few times. This sequence joins TRBV15 and TRBJ2-3, with 10 nucleotides matching TRBD2. The CDR3 loop spans 16 amino acids. Unmatched junction bases numbered 7, after V lost 3 bases and J lost 4 bases. Germline assignment: CDR1 LNHNV and CDR2 YYDKDF (reference sequence). The CDR3 loop is CATSSWLAGEADTQYF. The CDR3 nucleotides read TGTGCCACCAGCAGTTGGCTAGCGGGGGAGGCAGATACGCAGTATTTT.

This chain links TRBV4-1 with TRBJ2-2; D unclear. Germline assignment: CDR1 MGHRA and CDR2 YSYEKL. The V and J ends lost 3 bases and 6 bases respectively, with 11 bases between them. This CDR3 comprises 14 residues. The CDR3 DNA is TGCGCCAGCAGCCAGTTTATGGCAGCCGGGGAGCTGTTTTTT. Its protein product is CASSQFMAAGELFF.

The V call is TRBV7-3, the J call TRBJ2-3; 10 bases align to TRBD2. The junction had 16 bases not matched to a gene; V was cut back by 5 bases and J by 5 bases. CDR3 size: 18 residues. The V gene's germline CDR1 is SGHTA and CDR2 FQGTGA. The CDR3 is CASSPVGGSGGPQDTQYF. Here the CDR3 DNA reads TGTGCCAGCAGCCCAGTGGGAGGTAGCGGGGGGCCGCAAGATACGCAGTATTTT.

The chain recombines TRBV15 with TRBJ1-5; D not resolved. The length of the CDR3 is 15 residues. V was clipped by 1 base and J by 2 bases, with 9 bases between them. Germline V gene lookup returns CDR1 LNHNV and CDR2 YYDKDF (reference sequence). CDR3 in amino acids: CATSRVSGGNQPQHF. CDR3 DNA: TGTGCCACCAGCAGAGTGAGCGGTGGCAATCAGCCCCAGCATTTT.

CDR3: CASSSSLYQETQYF. In nucleotides, the CDR3 is TGTGCCAGCTCGTCCTCTTTGTACCAAGAGACCCAGTACTTC. The chain couples TRBV18 to TRBJ2-5; D not certain. This CDR3 has 14 residues. From germline, CDR1 is KGHSH and CDR2 LQKENI. The germline V and J ends were trimmed by 6 bases and 0 bases, with 11 bases remaining between them.

This clone was recorded once. The chain links TRBV27 to TRBJ2-1, with a possible D match to TRBD1 (6 bases). The CDR3 contains 13 residues. Trimming stripped 4 bases from V and 8 bases from J, with 12 bases between. Germline V gene sequence: CDR1 MNHEY, CDR2 SMNVEV (reference sequence). The CDR3 nucleotides are TGTGCCAGCAGTTCACAGGGAGTAGATGAGCAGTTCTTC. Amino acids: CASSSQGVDEQFF.

This chain links TRBV7-8 with TRBJ2-2, with TRBD1 as a possible D gene (6 bases). The CDR3 is made up of 16 amino acids. The V and J ends lost 5 bases and 5 bases respectively, with 18 bases between them. Per germline, CDR1 SGHVS and CDR2 FQNEAQ. In nucleotides, the CDR3 is TGTGCCAGCAGCACAGGGCCTATCCTCGGAACCGGGGAGCTGTTTTTT. It encodes CASSTGPILGTGELFF.

The chain couples TRBV5-1 to TRBJ2-3; TRBD2 agrees at 8 bases. There are 14 residues in the CDR3. Germline values: CDR1 SGHRS, CDR2 YFSETQ. With V trimmed by 4 bases and J by 1 base, 2 bases remained unmatched. CDR3 sequence (DNA): TGCGCCAGCAGCGATAGCGGGGGCACAGATACGCAGTATTTT. It codes for CASSDSGGTDTQYF.

The chain employs TRBV7-2 and TRBJ1-5, with D possibly being TRBD1 (6 bases). V was trimmed by 5 bases and J by 0 bases, leaving 11 bases between them. There are 15 residues in the CDR3. Germline CDR1 and CDR2: SGHTA and FQGNSA. CDR3 bases: TGTGCCAGCAGCCCCGGGACACATAGCAATCAGCCCCAGCATTTT. Its translation: CASSPGTHSNQPQHF.

The genes are TRBV10-3 and TRBJ2-2; D remains unclear. V was clipped by 11 bases and J by 3 bases, with 19 bases between them. This CDR3 has 15 residues. CDR1 is ENHRY and CDR2 is SYGVKD in the germline V gene. The chain's CDR3 is CAPHFSLRDTGELFF. DNA of the CDR3: TGTGCCCCGCACTTTTCCTTACGAGACACCGGGGAGCTGTTTTTT.

This clone was observed a few times. The CDR3 loop reads CASSQGQGYGYTF. Written as DNA, the CDR3 is TGCGCCAGCAGCCAGGGACAGGGGTATGGCTACACCTTC. V usage is TRBV5-1 and J usage is TRBJ1-2; 10 bases align to TRBD1. This CDR3 contains 13 residues. Germline-derived CDR1 and CDR2 are SGHRS and YFSETQ. V trimming: 4 bases; J trimming: 5 bases; junction bases outside the gene matches: 2.

This clone was observed a handful of times. The rearrangement links TRBV6-5 to TRBJ2-7; 7 bases match TRBD1. Trimming at V came to 5 bases and at J to 3 bases, leaving 4 bases not matched to a gene. Germline V lookup: CDR1 MNHEY, CDR2 SVGAGI. The CDR3 extends over 13 amino acids. In DNA, the CDR3 is TGTGCCAGCAGTCACAGACAGGGCTACGAGCAGTACTTC. Its protein product is CASSHRQGYEQYF.

This clone was seen only a few times. This sequence joins TRBV7-9 and TRBJ1-4; D is unclear. The CDR3 is 15 residues long. Germline V gene lookup returns CDR1 SEHNR and CDR2 FQNEAQ (reference sequence). V was clipped by 1 base and J by 4 bases, with 10 bases between them. CDR3 in DNA: TGTGCCAGCAGCTTAGACGGAGGGTATAATGAAAAACTGTTTTTT. Protein product: CASSLDGGYNEKLFF.

The rearrangement links TRBV9 to TRBJ2-1; TRBD1 or TRBD2 may be the D gene (6 bases each). CDR3 length: 13 residues. Between the trimmed V and J ends, which lost 4 bases and 6 bases, there was a span of 11 bases. Germline-derived CDR1 and CDR2 are SGDLS and YYNGEE. CDR3 sequence: CASSLGGLNEQFF. CDR3 coding DNA: TGTGCCAGCAGCCTAGGGGGACTCAATGAGCAGTTCTTC.

The V call is TRBV4-1, the J call TRBJ2-5, with 11 bases fitting TRBD2. V lost 3 bases and J lost 5; bases outside the gene matches: 8. The CDR3 loop spans 16 amino acids. Germline-derived CDR1 and CDR2 are MGHRA and YSYEKL. Written as DNA, the CDR3 is TGCGCCAGCAGCCACCCGATGACTAGCGGGGACGAGACCCAGTACTTC. Translation: CASSHPMTSGDETQYF.

This clone has just a few counts. This rearrangement joins TRBV5-5 to TRBJ2-7, with D perhaps matching TRBD2 (5 bases). In germline, CDR1 is SGHKS, CDR2 YYEKEE (reference sequence). CDR3 length: 14 amino acids. V was pared by 0 bases and J by 3 bases, with 10 bases between. The CDR3 region is CASSLGGPDYEQYF. The CDR3 nucleotides read TGTGCCAGCAGCTTGGGCGGGCCTGACTACGAGCAGTACTTC.

V gene TRBV4-1 combines with J gene TRBJ2-3; 12 bases align to TRBD2. V was pared by 4 bases and J by 4 bases, with 3 bases of the junction left unmatched. Germline V gene lookup returns CDR1 MGHRA and CDR2 YSYEKL. CDR3 length: 15 residues. CDR3 sequence reads: CASSRTSGEPDTQYF. The CDR3 DNA follows: TGCGCCAGCAGCCGGACTAGCGGGGAACCAGATACGCAGTATTTT.

V and J are TRBV5-6 and TRBJ2-1; TRBD2 matches 13 bases. V shed 0 bases and J 8 bases; nucleotides not matched to a gene: 5. The CDR3 covers 16 residues. From germline, CDR1 is SGHDT and CDR2 YYEEEE. The CDR3 reads CASSLGTSGGADEQFF. DNA of the CDR3: TGTGCCAGCAGCTTGGGCACTAGCGGGGGGGCGGATGAGCAGTTCTTC.

There are a few counts of this clone. V gene TRBV6-5 combines with J gene TRBJ2-3; 11 bases match TRBD1. The germline V gene has CDR1 MNHEY and CDR2 SVGAGI. The CDR3 has 14 amino acids. Losses at the gene ends were 10 bases for V and 5 bases for J; bases not matched to a gene: 8. The CDR3 region is CANQGQGEVDTQYF. The DNA of the CDR3 is TGTGCCAACCAGGGACAGGGGGAGGTAGATACGCAGTATTTT.

V is TRBV2 and J is TRBJ2-5; 7 positions match TRBD2. V shed 2 bases, J shed 4 bases, and the junction held 10 bases outside the gene matches. The CDR3 is 16 residues long. Per germline, CDR1 SNHLY and CDR2 FYNNEI. This chain's CDR3 is CASSEWGDGGGETQYF. CDR3 nucleotides: TGTGCCAGCAGTGAATGGGGGGATGGGGGGGGAGAGACCCAGTACTTC.